Presented here are 18 T cell receptor beta chains from one specimen sequenced in a study of CD8+CD57+ T cells in acquired aplastic anemia. TCR beta VDJ and CDR3 profiles were obtained from a genomic DNA template. TCRdb re-analysed the reads in MiXCR, keeping a single row per CDR3 protein. The sample includes roughly 420,000 distinct CDR3 sequences, about two thirds seen only once; the top ten take 4%. The sequencing sample was made of sorted CD4+, CD8+, or CD8+CD57+ T cells (not recorded which) from PBMCs. These receptors were obtained from a human donor in good health, serving as a control.

This clonotype was seen a handful of times. The CDR3 reads CASSMGWGIQETQYF. CDR3 DNA sequence: TGTGCCAGTAGTATGGGTTGGGGGATCCAAGAGACCCAGTACTTC. The chain joins TRBV19 to TRBJ2-5; D possibly matches TRBD1 or TRBD2 (5 bases each). The CDR3 is made up of 15 amino acids. The V and J ends lost 3 bases and 1 base respectively, with 12 bases between them. Per germline, CDR1 LNHDA and CDR2 SQIVND (reference sequence).

This clonotype was seen ten or more times. The chain combines TRBV12-3 or TRBV12-4 with TRBJ1-1; D perhaps matches TRBD1 (5 bases). Trimming stripped 7 bases from V and 4 bases from J, with 16 bases between. This CDR3 has 14 amino acids. CDR3 sequence reads: CASTAGGFGTEAFF. The CDR3, as DNA: TGTGCCAGCACCGCTGGGGGATTTGGCACTGAAGCTTTCTTT.

The V gene is TRBV11-3, the J gene TRBJ2-5; D is possibly TRBD1 (6 bases). Germline CDR1 reads SGHNT; CDR2 reads YENEEA. This CDR3 comprises 17 residues. V was trimmed by 1 base and J by 7 bases, leaving 22 bases between them. In nucleotides, the CDR3 is TGTGCCAGCAGCTTAGTCGACCTTTTGACAGGAGCCAGGACCCAGTACTTC. It translates to CASSLVDLLTGARTQYF.

This chain uses TRBV5-1 with TRBJ2-1, with D possibly being TRBD1 (5 bases). Germline loops: CDR1 SGHRS, CDR2 YFSETQ. The CDR3 is 15 residues long. The V end lost 4 bases, the J end lost 6 bases, and 17 bases lay between the germline ends. This CDR3 is CASSVGQAVSNEQFF. The CDR3 DNA follows: TGCGCCAGCAGCGTAGGACAAGCCGTATCCAATGAGCAGTTCTTC.

About this clonotype itself: Here the CDR3 omits its conserved ending phenylalanine or tryptophan, so a read error is the likely source. The DNA is left out, because the CDR3 cannot be placed on it with certainty; the CDR3 is given as TCRdb lists it. CDR3 sequence reads: CASRTGGDTEAFFGQ. The chain uses TRBV2 and TRBJ2-3; the tabulated D call, TRBD1, remains unverified against the DNA. The CDR3 length is 15 residues, termini included. Germline V CDR1 and CDR2: SNHLY, FYNNEI.

V is TRBV6-1 and J is TRBJ1-1; TRBD1 matches 8 bases. This CDR3 has 15 residues. CDR1 MNHNS and CDR2 SASEGT come from the germline V gene. Germline trimming cut 7 bases from V and 4 bases from J; bases unmatched to any gene: 11. The CDR3 DNA reads TGTGCCAGCACCCTGGACAGGGCCGGGTTCACTGAAGCTTTCTTT. As protein: CASTLDRAGFTEAFF.

In the case of this clonotype: A much larger clone lies one base from this, so it may be a read error. The chain carries TRBV5-4 and TRBJ2-5; 10 bases align to TRBD2. The CDR3 loop spans 16 amino acids. CDR1 is SGHNT and CDR2 is YYREEE in the germline V gene (reference sequence). V lost 4 bases to trimming and J lost 4 bases; unmatched junction nucleotides: 10. CDR3 coding DNA: TGTGCCAGCAGCCCCACAGCGGGGGGGAGTCGAGAGACCCAGTACTTC. Translating gives CASSPTAGGSRETQYF.

In regard to this clonotype: A junction boundary mismatches the germline segment, possibly from a read error. The genes are TRBV7-9 and TRBJ1-6, with unresolved D. CDR1 is SEHNR and CDR2 is FQNEAQ in the germline V gene (reference sequence). The CDR3 has 13 amino acids. The CDR3 is CASSKAKTNEKLF. In nucleotides, the CDR3 is TGTGCCAGCAGCAAGGCAAAAACTAATGAAAAACTGTTT.

The chain links TRBV6-2 or TRBV6-3 to TRBJ2-1, with 12 positions matching TRBD2. The germline V gene encodes CDR1 MNHEY and CDR2 SVGEGT. The V and J ends lost 6 bases and 7 bases, in that order; junction bases with no gene match: 4. The CDR3 totals 14 residues. The DNA of the CDR3 is TGTGCCAGCAGAACTAGCGGGGGGAGAAATGAGCAGTTCTTC. This codes for CASRTSGGRNEQFF.

This clonotype was seen a few times. V usage is TRBV10-2 and J usage is TRBJ2-2; D perhaps matches TRBD2 (5 bases). Germline values: CDR1 WSHSY, CDR2 SAAADI. The CDR3 consists of 14 residues. Trimming cost V 0 bases and J 3 bases, with 5 bases left between them. The CDR3 region has the DNA TGCGCCAGCAGTGAGTCGCGGGACACCGGGGAGCTGTTTTTT. Its protein product is CASSESRDTGELFF.

On this clonotype: The junction differs from germline at one of its ends, possibly a read error. The CDR3 spells CASSFQTIGNQPKHF. CDR3 coding DNA: TGCGCCAGCAGCTTCCAAACCATCGGCAATCAGCCCAAGCATTTT. The chain carries TRBV7-4 and TRBJ1-5, with no clear D. CDR1 and CDR2 (germline): SGHVT, SQSDAQ. The CDR3 spans 15 residues.

Concerning this clonotype itself: A read error may account for a junction end that differs from germline. The CDR3 loop is CASSSGPNTGSFITIYF. CDR3 DNA sequence: TGTGCTAGCAGCTCAGGGCCGAACACTGGATCTTTCATTACCATATATTTT. The gene calls are TRBV7-9 and TRBJ1-3, with TRBD1 as a possible D gene (5 bases). CDR3 length equals 17 residues. Germline V gene data show CDR1 as SEHNR and CDR2 as FQNEAQ (reference sequence).

The chain uses TRBV5-8 and TRBJ1-2; D is perhaps TRBD1 (6 bases). Germline-derived CDR1 and CDR2 are SGHTS and YDEGEE. CDR3 length equals 14 residues. V was pared by 3 bases and J by 2 bases, with 11 bases between. In nucleotides, the CDR3 is TGTGCCAGCAGCTCAGGGGCGGGGAACTATGGCTACACCTTC. Protein product: CASSSGAGNYGYTF.

A remark on this clonotype: The conserved closing phenylalanine or tryptophan is absent in this CDR3, likely reflecting a read error. The limits of the CDR3 on the DNA are not certain, so only TCRdb's listed CDR3 is given. J is TRBJ1-2 and V is TRBV7-9; the table gives TRBD1 as D, unverified against the DNA. In germline, CDR1 is SEHNR, CDR2 FQNEAQ (reference sequence). The CDR3 region is 13 residues in length, termini included. The CDR3 is CASSIRAGDGANV.

Remarks on this clonotype: It is likely a read error, because the conserved phenylalanine at the end of the CDR3 is missing. The V call is TRBV7-9, the J call TRBJ1-1; a weak D match, TRBD1 (6 bases). The CDR3 length is 14 residues. The germline gives CDR1 SEHNR, CDR2 FQNEAQ (reference sequence). CDR3 sequence: CASTMDSANTEAFL. In nucleotides, the CDR3 is TGCGCCAGCACGATGGACAGTGCGAACACTGAAGCTTTCCTT.

Comments on this clonotype: The germline gene is not matched at one end of the junction; a read error may be the cause. V usage is TRBV7-9 and J usage is TRBJ2-7, with D maybe TRBD1 (5 bases). The CDR3 sequence is 14 residues long. The germline V gene has CDR1 SEHNR and CDR2 FQNEAQ (reference sequence). CDR3 residues: CASSFDYDRGEKYF. In DNA, the CDR3 is TGTGCCAGCAGCTTCGATTATGACAGAGGCGAGAAGTACTTC.

The chain recombines TRBV20-1 with TRBJ1-1, with 11 nucleotides matching TRBD1. The junction had 9 bases not matched to a gene; V was cut back by 6 bases and J by 6 bases. This CDR3 comprises 14 residues. The germline V gene has CDR1 DFQATT and CDR2 SNEGSKA (reference sequence). CDR3 residues: CSANSDRGRAEAFF. The CDR3 nucleotides read TGCAGTGCCAACTCGGACAGGGGGCGTGCTGAAGCTTTCTTT.

The rearrangement links TRBV6-5 to TRBJ1-3, with a weak D call TRBD1 (6 bases). The CDR3 runs 17 residues. Germline V CDR1 and CDR2: MNHEY, SVGAGI. Trimming took 10 bases from V and 3 from J, leaving 25 bases between them. CDR3 DNA: TGTGCCACCTGCTTAGATGGGGGGCCGGAAGGTGGAAACACCATATATTTT. Amino acid sequence: CATCLDGGPEGGNTIYF.